Here is one T cell receptor beta chain with its context. Antigen specificity is unknown. Germline V lookup: CDR1 SGDLS, CDR2 YYNGEE. The CDR3 sequence is 14 residues long. J was trimmed by 2 bases and V by 6 bases; bases with no gene match: 6. Measured with immunoSEQ multiplex PCR; TCRdb has only the in-frame clones, and not every one. The table has around 37,000 clones, 65% to 85% seen once. These data belong to a study of PD-1 blockade in mismatch repair-deficient tumors. Whole-study results and caveats: Rapid post-treatment expansion, then contraction, generally preceding radiologic response, marked tumor-resident clones.

Mismatch repair deficiency was confirmed in all patients, by PCR or immunohistochemistry. The TCR-sequenced patients were three responders to pembrolizumab. The TCR was taken from an adult with mismatch repair-deficient cancer. Sequenced material: PBMCs, taken 38 to 40 weeks after starting pembrolizumab. The chain employs TRBV9 and TRBJ2-3; 7 nucleotides agree with TRBD2. CDR3 in amino acids: CASTAGTNTDTQYF. The DNA of the CDR3 is TGTGCCAGCACCGCCGGGACTAACACAGATACGCAGTATTTT. Using reference TRBV9 and TRBJ2-3 for the parts outside the CDR3, the full variable domain is DSGVTQTPKHLITATGQRVTLRCSPRSGDLSVYWYQQSLDQGLQFLIQYYNGEERAKGNILERFSAQQFPDLHSELNLSSLELGDSALYFCASTAGTNTDTQYFGPGTRLTVL.